The TCR beta chain described here comes from a study of beta chain features in type 1 diabetes. At the level of the study: Healthy donors resembled patients in age, gender and cell yields. General study findings and limits: A moderate, significant TCRB CDR3 shortening appeared in type 1 diabetes across four CD4+ subsets. Among type 1 diabetes patients, VDJ junctions had fewer insertions and more deletions. In cDNA sequencing, cells with high TCR expression could be over-represented.

Points on this clone: What it recognizes is unknown.

This CDR3 is built from 14 residues. The junction had 4 bases not matched to a gene; V was cut back by 5 bases and J by 3 bases. The germline gives CDR1 MDHEN, CDR2 SYDVKM. Expressed TCRB transcripts were sequenced, since all the RNA that had been isolated was reverse transcribed. The table came from immunoSEQ multiplex PCR; TCRdb's copy has only in-frame clones and leaves some out. The sample yields some 25,000 clones, 56% seen once. Sorting produced populations that all topped 95% purity. J is TRBJ2-7 and V is TRBV28; TRBD2 agrees at 10 bases. The source of this sequence is a woman aged 18-30 years with type 1 diabetes. The source material was Tregs from blood. For the CDR3, the DNA is TGTGCCAGCAGTACCGGGACTAGCGTCTACGAGCAGTACTTC. Protein sequence: CASSTGTSVYEQYF. The full variable domain, its missing parts supplied by reference TRBV28 and TRBJ2-7, is DVKVTQSSRYLVKRTGEKVFLECVQDMDHENMFWYRQDPGLGLRLIYFSYDVKMKEKGDIPEGYSVSREKKERFSLILESASTNQTSMYLCASSTGTSVYEQYFGPGTRLTVT.